This entry lists 7 T cell receptor beta chains sequenced from one sample in a study of identical twins. TCRdb analysed the 5' RACE reads with MiXCR anew, one entry per CDR3 protein. The profile shows 15,000 to 20,000 distinct CDR3 sequences, just under 70% of them singletons. Sequencing was performed on memory (CD45RO+) T cells sorted from blood. These receptors originate from a woman between 18 and 30 years old in good health. This table probably holds off-target reads from a library built for another chain.

This clonotype turned up a few times. The chain joins TRBV20-1 to TRBJ2-1; 7 bases are shared with TRBD2. Germline V gene data show CDR1 as DFQATT and CDR2 as SNEGSKA (reference sequence). V was pared by 3 bases and J by 10 bases, with 9 bases of the junction left unmatched. This CDR3 comprises 13 residues. This chain's CDR3 is CSASLALGLEQFF. The CDR3 DNA follows: TGCAGTGCTAGTCTTGCTTTGGGACTAGAGCAGTTCTTC.

This chain uses TRBV7-2 with TRBJ2-5, with a tentative D call TRBD1 (6 bases). V shed 1 base and J shed 5 bases, with 17 bases lying between them. Germline CDR1 and CDR2: SGHTA and FQGNSA. The CDR3 runs to 16 residues. CDR3: CASSLVPRSQGETQYF. The CDR3, as DNA: TGTGCCAGCAGCTTAGTCCCACGAAGCCAGGGGGAGACCCAGTACTTC.

The chain is built from TRBV11-3 and TRBJ2-2; D remains unclear. Between the trimmed V and J ends, which lost 5 bases and 5 bases, there was a span of 6 bases. The length of the CDR3 is 12 residues. CDR1 is SGHNT and CDR2 is YENEEA in the germline V gene. The CDR3 nucleotides are TGTGCCAGCAGCCCGGAAACCGGGGAGCTGTTTTTT. Translating gives CASSPETGELFF.

The rearrangement uses TRBV3-1 and TRBJ2-4; D might be TRBD1 (5 bases). V was shortened by 0 bases and J by 7 bases, with 10 bases between the two germline ends. Germline V gives CDR1 LGHDT, CDR2 YNNKEL (reference sequence). The CDR3 is 14 residues long. In DNA, the CDR3 is TGTGCCAGCAGCCAAGATACCAGGGTGAACATTCAGTACTTC. The encoded protein is CASSQDTRVNIQYF.

This chain uses TRBV2 with TRBJ2-5, with no clear D. CDR1 and CDR2 (germline): SNHLY, FYNNEI. The CDR3 contains 13 residues. Trimming cost V 7 bases and J 2 bases, with 11 bases left between them. CDR3 in amino acids: CASKWVPQETQYF. As DNA, the CDR3 is TGTGCCAGCAAGTGGGTTCCGCAAGAGACCCAGTACTTC.

The chain joins TRBV18 to TRBJ2-1; TRBD2 aligns across 9 bases. This CDR3 has 19 amino acids. Germline CDR1 is KGHSH and CDR2 is LQKENI. V dropped 3 bases and J dropped 0; count of bases not matched to a gene: 12. The CDR3 sequence is CASSPPQREAPSSYNEQFF. CDR3 sequence (DNA): TGTGCCAGCTCACCCCCACAGCGGGAGGCTCCGAGCTCCTACAATGAGCAGTTCTTC.

This clonotype was counted between two and nine times. The genes are TRBV9 and TRBJ2-7; D perhaps matches TRBD1 (5 bases). The CDR3 is 15 residues long. Deletions cut 3 bases from V and 1 base from J, with 14 bases between. From germline, CDR1 is SGDLS and CDR2 YYNGEE. The CDR3 region is CASSEGIGRSYEQYF. CDR3 nucleotides: TGTGCCAGCAGCGAGGGGATTGGCAGGTCCTACGAGCAGTACTTC.